This T cell receptor (beta chain) originates from a study of T cell responses to AZD1222 COVID-19 vaccine. Per germline, CDR1 MNHNY and CDR2 SVGAGI (reference sequence). CDR3 length: 14 amino acids. With 5 bases clipped from V and 3 bases from J, the junction kept 4 bases outside the gene matches. Assay used: immunoSEQ multiplex PCR; TCRdb lists only in-frame clones, some missing. The data show about 86,000 clones, around nine tenths seen once. The genes are TRBV6-6 and TRBJ1-1; the match to TRBD1 covers 9 bases. The sequence was obtained from an adult who received the AZD1222 COVID-19 vaccine. The input for sequencing was peripheral blood, taken 28 days after the second AZD1222 dose. CDR3 region: CASSDRQGDTEAFF. For the CDR3, the DNA is TGTGCCAGCAGTGACCGACAGGGGGACACTGAAGCTTTCTTT.